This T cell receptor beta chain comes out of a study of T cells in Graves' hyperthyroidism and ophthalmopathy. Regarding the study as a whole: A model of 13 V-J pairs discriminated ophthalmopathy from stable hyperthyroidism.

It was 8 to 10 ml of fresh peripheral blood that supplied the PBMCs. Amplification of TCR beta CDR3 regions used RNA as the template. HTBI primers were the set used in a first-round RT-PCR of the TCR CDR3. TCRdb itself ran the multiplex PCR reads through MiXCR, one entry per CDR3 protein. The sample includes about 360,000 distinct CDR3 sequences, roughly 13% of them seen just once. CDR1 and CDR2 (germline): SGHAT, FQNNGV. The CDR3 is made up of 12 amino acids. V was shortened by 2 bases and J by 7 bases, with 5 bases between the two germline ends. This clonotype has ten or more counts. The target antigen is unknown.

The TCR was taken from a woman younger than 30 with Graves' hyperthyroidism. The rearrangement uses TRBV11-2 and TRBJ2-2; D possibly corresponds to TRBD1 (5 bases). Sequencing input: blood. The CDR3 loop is CASSLQGGELFF. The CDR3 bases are TGTGCCAGCAGCTTACAGGGCGGGGAGCTGTTTTTT.